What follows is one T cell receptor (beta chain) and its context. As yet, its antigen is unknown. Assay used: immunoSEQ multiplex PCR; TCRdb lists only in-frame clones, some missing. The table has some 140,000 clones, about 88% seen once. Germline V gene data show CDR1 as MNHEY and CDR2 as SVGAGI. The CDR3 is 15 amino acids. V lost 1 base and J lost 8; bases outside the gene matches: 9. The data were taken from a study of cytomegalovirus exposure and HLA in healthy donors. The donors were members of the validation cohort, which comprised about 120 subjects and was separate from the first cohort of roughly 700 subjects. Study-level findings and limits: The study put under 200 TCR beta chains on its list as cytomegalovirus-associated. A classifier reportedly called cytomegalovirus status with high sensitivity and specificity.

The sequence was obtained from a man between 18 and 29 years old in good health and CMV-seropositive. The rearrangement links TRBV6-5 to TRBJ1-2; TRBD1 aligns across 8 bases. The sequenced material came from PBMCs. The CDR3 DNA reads TGTGCCAGCAGTTACTTGCAGGGGGCGCCCCGGGGCTACACCTTC. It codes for CASSYLQGAPRGYTF.